This is a list of T cell receptor beta chains from one sample in a study of long-term antiretroviral therapy in people with HIV. Clones were sequenced by immunoSEQ multiplex PCR, and TCRdb holds only the in-frame ones, with some missing. The table shows just over 35,000 clones, with around 85% occurring only once. Sequences were derived from unsorted PBMCs, sampled 2.2 years after starting antiretroviral therapy. The receptor set was obtained from a man between 18 and 29 years old with HIV. The conserved cysteine and the conserved F or W are not part of the CDR3 here.

>TRBV7-2
ASSLGPFEGLDTQY
>TRBV15
ATSRDRNEQF
>TRBV5-1
ASSYQGGNYGYT
>TRBV5-6
ASSLRQTGRHTDTQY
>TRBV27
ASSFLDREQF
>TRBV14
ASSQVEGDYEQY
>TRBV11-2
ASSLDRVRELF
>TRBV30
AWRVFSGSDTQY
>TRBV27
ASSSSIHSPLH
>TRBV30
AWSPAGTGRRTEAF
>TRBV2
ASSERDSGANVLT
>TRBV27
ASSLSAAYEQY
>TRBV11-2
ASSLAGDSTEAF
>TRBV6-5
ASSYSGAGTYGYT
>TRBV7-9
ASTWGQMNTEAF
>TRBV9
ASSVSGIPYNEQF
>TRBV19
ASSWGPIRTSGGARY
>TRBV5-5
ASSLAAGRAVYEQY
>TRBV7-9
ASSPRLAGEPGQY
>TRBV9
ASSVGDLNSPLH
>TRBV2
ASSWTGSSYNSPLH
>TRBV7-2
ASSPRLAGGNEQF
>TRBV6-6
ASRDPGQGFHEQF
>TRBV9
ASSPRSSNYGYT
>TRBV7-7
ASSLVSGAEAF
>TRBV5-1
ASSFGQGADTQY
>TRBV7-3
ASSLTGGPRETQY
>TRBV11-1
ASSHNPGVEQY
>TRBV7-9
ASSPADRGSYEQY
>TRBV27
ASTQGGKQF
>TRBV19
ASSIGDSPLH
>TRBV30
AWSGIGAF